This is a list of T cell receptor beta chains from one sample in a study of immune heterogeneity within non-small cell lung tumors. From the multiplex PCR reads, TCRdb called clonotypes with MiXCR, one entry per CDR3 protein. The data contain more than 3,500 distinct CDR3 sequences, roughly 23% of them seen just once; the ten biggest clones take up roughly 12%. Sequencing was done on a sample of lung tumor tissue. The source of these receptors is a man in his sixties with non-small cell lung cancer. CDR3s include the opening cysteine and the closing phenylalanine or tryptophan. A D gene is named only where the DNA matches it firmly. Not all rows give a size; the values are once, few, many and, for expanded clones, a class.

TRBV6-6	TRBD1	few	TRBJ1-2	CASSYLTGGPYGYTF	TGTGCCAGCAGTTACCTGACAGGGGGGCCCTATGGCTACACCTTC
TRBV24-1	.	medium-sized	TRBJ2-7	CATSGRGGTYEQYF	TGTGCCACCAGTGGCAGGGGCGGCACCTACGAGCAGTACTTC
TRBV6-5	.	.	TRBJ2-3	CASSYSPPGRFSSSDTQYF	TGTGCCAGCAGTTACTCCCCCCCCGGACGGTTTTCCTCCTCAGATACGCAGTATTTT
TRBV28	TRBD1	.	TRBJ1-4	CASSLGQTINEKLFF	TGTGCCAGCAGTTTGGGACAGACCATTAATGAAAAACTGTTTTTT
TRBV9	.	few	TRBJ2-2	CASSVVGGELFF	TGTGCCAGCAGCGTAGTCGGCGGGGAGCTGTTTTTT
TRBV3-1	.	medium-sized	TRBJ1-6	CASSQELGTLHF	TGTGCCAGCAGCCAAGAATTAGGGACCCTCCACTTT
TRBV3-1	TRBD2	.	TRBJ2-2	CASARLAGGPTGELFF	TGTGCCAGCGCCCGACTAGCGGGAGGACCCACCGGGGAGCTGTTTTTT
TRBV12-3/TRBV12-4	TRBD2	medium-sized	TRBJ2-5	CASSSRLAETQYF	TGTGCCAGCAGTTCTCGACTAGCGGAGACCCAGTACTTC
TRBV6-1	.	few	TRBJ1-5	CASSELQVGLQPQHF	TGTGCCAGCAGTGAACTCCAGGTAGGGTTACAGCCCCAGCATTTT
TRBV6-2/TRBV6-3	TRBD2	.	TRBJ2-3	CASSSGTSADTQYF	TGTGCCAGCAGTTCCGGGACTAGCGCAGATACGCAGTATTTT
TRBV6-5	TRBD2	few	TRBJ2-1	CASSYGLASNNEQFF	TGTGCCAGCAGTTACGGACTAGCTAGTAACAATGAGCAGTTCTTC
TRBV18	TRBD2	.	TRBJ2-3	CASSPGLAGTDTQYF	TGTGCCAGCTCCCCGGGACTAGCTGGCACAGATACGCAGTATTTT
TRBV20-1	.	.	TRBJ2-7	CSAREFYDLNF	TGCAGTGCTAGGGAGTTTTATGACTTGAACTTC
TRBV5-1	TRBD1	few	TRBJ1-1	CASSLTGGLAEAFF	TGCGCCAGCAGCTTGACAGGGGGCTTGGCTGAAGCTTTCTTT
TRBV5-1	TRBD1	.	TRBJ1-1	CASSIRAGGSTEAFF	TGCGCCAGCAGCATCCGGGCAGGGGGAAGTACTGAAGCTTTCTTT
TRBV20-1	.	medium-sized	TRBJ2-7	CSAGNRDEQYF	TGCAGTGCTGGGAACAGGGACGAGCAGTACTTC
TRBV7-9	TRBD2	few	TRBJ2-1	CASSQRTSGYNEQFF	TGTGCCAGCAGCCAAAGGACTAGCGGGTACAATGAGCAGTTCTTC
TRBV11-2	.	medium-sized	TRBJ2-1	CASSLFYSSYNEQFF	TGTGCCAGCAGCTTATTTTACAGCTCCTACAATGAGCAGTTCTTC
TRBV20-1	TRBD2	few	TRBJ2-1	CSALKREGLHEQFF	TGCAGTGCTTTAAAGCGGGAGGGCCTCCATGAGCAGTTCTTC
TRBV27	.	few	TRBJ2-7	CASSSTGSREQYF	TGTGCCAGCAGTTCGACGGGGTCTCGCGAGCAGTACTTC
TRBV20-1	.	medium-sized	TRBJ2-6	CSAPDSGANVLTF	TGCAGTGCCCCTGATTCTGGGGCCAACGTCCTGACTTTC
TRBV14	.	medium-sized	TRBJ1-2	CASSQNFRDTYGYTF	TGTGCCAGCAGCCAGAATTTCCGGGACACCTATGGCTACACCTTC
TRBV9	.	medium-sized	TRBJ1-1	CASSVVGVWTEAFF	TGTGCCAGCAGCGTAGTCGGTGTCTGGACTGAAGCTTTCTTT
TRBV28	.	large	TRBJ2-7	CASSRFYEQYF	TGTGCCAGCAGTCGCTTCTACGAGCAGTACTTC
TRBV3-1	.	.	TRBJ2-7	CASSQGGTRGAEQYF	TGTGCCAGCAGCCAAGGGGGGACAAGGGGTGCCGAGCAGTACTTC
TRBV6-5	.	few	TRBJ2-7	CASSYSRRDPSYEQYF	TGTGCCAGCAGTTACTCTCGCCGGGACCCATCCTACGAGCAGTACTTC
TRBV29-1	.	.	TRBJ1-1	CSGEGGQGNTEAFF	TGCAGCGGGGAAGGGGGGCAGGGGAACACTGAAGCTTTCTTT
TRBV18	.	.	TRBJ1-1	CASSPQPSPTGTEAFF	TGTGCCAGCTCACCACAGCCGAGTCCAACGGGCACTGAAGCTTTCTTT
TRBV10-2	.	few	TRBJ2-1	CASRKEAVVEQFF	TGCGCCAGCCGCAAGGAGGCTGTTGTTGAGCAGTTCTTC
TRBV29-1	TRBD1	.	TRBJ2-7	CSVELPGTEYYEQDF	TGCAGCGTTGAACTCCCTGGGACAGAGTACTACGAGCAGGACTTC
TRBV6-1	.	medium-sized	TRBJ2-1	CASSRGTGSYNEQFF	TGTGCCAGCAGCAGAGGGACTGGGTCCTACAATGAGCAGTTCTTC
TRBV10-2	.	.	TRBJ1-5	CASSQGSNQPQHF	TGCGCCAGCAGTCAGGGTAGCAATCAGCCCCAGCATTTT
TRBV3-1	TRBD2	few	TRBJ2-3	CASSQKGGGGRDTQYF	TGTGCCAGCAGCCAAAAGGGTGGGGGAGGGCGCGATACGCAGTATTTT
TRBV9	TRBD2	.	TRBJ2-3	CASSVLAGGPGVPSDTQYF	TGTGCCAGCAGCGTACTAGCGGGAGGGCCGGGGGTACCGTCCGATACGCAGTATTTT
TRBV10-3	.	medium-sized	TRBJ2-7	CAISEHLYEQYF	TGTGCCATCAGTGAGCACTTATACGAGCAGTACTTC
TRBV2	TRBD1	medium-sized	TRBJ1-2	CASRQGDGYTF	TGTGCCAGCAGACAGGGGGATGGCTACACCTTC
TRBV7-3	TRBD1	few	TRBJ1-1	CASSAQGQANTEAFF	TGTGCCAGCAGCGCCCAAGGACAGGCGAACACTGAAGCTTTCTTT
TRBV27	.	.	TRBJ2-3	CASRPLYTDTQYF	TGTGCCAGCCGACCTTTGTACACAGATACGCAGTATTTT
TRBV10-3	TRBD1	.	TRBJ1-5	CATGTGYSNQPQHF	TGTGCCACCGGGACAGGATATAGCAACCAGCCCCAGCATTTT
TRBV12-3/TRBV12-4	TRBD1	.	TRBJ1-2	CASSGTGDYYGYTF	TGTGCCAGCAGCGGGACAGGGGACTACTATGGCTACACCTTC
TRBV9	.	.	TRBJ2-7	CASSARDPSYEQYF	TGTGCCAGCAGCGCCCGGGACCCCTCCTACGAGCAGTACTTC
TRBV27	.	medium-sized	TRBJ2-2	CASSFGVNTGELFF	TGTGCCAGCAGTTTTGGGGTAAACACCGGGGAGCTGTTTTTT
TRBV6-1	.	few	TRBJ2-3	CASTEGGADTQYF	TGTGCCAGCACCGAAGGCGGGGCAGATACGCAGTATTTT
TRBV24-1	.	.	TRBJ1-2	CATSGGYGYTF	TGTGCCACCAGTGGGGGCTATGGCTACACCTTC
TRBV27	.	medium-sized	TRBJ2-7	CASSFNPRLYEQYF	TGTGCCAGCAGTTTTAATCCCCGGCTTTACGAGCAGTACTTC
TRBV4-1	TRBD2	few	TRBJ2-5	CASSQGGWGGGQETQYF	TGCGCCAGCAGCCAAGGTGGCTGGGGGGGGGGACAAGAGACCCAGTACTTC
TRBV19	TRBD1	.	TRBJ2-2	CASSIDRGNTVELFF	TGTGCCAGTAGTATAGACAGGGGGAACACCGTGGAGCTGTTTTTT
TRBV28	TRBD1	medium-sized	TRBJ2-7	CASSQNLGTGTYEQYF	TGTGCCAGCAGCCAGAACCTCGGGACAGGGACCTACGAGCAGTACTTC
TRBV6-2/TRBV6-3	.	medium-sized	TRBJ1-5	CASSYWGRTSNQPQHF	TGTGCCAGCAGTTATTGGGGGCGAACTAGCAATCAGCCCCAGCATTTT
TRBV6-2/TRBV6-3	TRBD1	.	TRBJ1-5	CASSPSTGEDQPQHF	TGTGCCAGCAGTCCCTCCACAGGGGAGGATCAGCCCCAGCATTTT
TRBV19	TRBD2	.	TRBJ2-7	CASSIAGVKEQYF	TGTGCCAGTAGTATCGCGGGAGTAAAAGAGCAGTACTTC
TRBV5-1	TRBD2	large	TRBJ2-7	CASSLEREVPYEQYF	TGCGCCAGCAGCTTGGAGCGGGAGGTCCCCTACGAGCAGTACTTC
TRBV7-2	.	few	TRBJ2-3	CASSLEWGRTDTQYF	TGTGCCAGCAGCTTAGAATGGGGGCGCACAGATACGCAGTATTTT
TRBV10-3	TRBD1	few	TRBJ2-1	CAISPGQGERNEQFF	TGTGCCATCAGCCCGGGACAGGGGGAACGGAATGAGCAGTTCTTC
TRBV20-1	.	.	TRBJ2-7	CSALSGAGGPYEQYF	TGCAGTGCTTTGTCGGGAGCAGGGGGACCCTACGAGCAGTACTTC
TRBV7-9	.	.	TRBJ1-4	CASSFVGEKLFF	TGTGCCAGCAGCTTCGTCGGGGAAAAACTGTTTTTT
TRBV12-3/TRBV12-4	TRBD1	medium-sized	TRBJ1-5	CASSGQGPNQPQHF	TGTGCCAGCAGTGGACAGGGGCCCAATCAGCCCCAGCATTTT
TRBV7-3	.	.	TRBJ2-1	CACSKFGTSNEQFF	TGTGCCTGCAGCAAATTTGGGACGTCCAATGAGCAGTTCTTC
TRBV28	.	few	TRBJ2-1	CASNQRQVEDEQFF	TGTGCCAGCAACCAAAGACAGGTAGAAGATGAGCAGTTCTTC
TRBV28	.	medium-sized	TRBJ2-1	CASSPSGTYNEQFF	TGTGCCAGCAGCCCTTCGGGGACATACAATGAGCAGTTCTTC